Below are 6 T cell receptor beta chains sequenced from a single sample in a study of beta chain features in type 1 diabetes. The sequenced template was cDNA made from the entire isolated RNA. The data were produced by immunoSEQ multiplex PCR, yet TCRdb's version contains in-frame clones alone and is incomplete. The sample shows approximately 110,000 clones, 30% to 40% of them seen only once. Sample: stem cell memory CD4+ T cells from blood. These receptor sequences come from a woman aged 18-29 years in good health.

The chain recombines TRBV4-2 with TRBJ2-5, with 7 bases identical to TRBD1. J was trimmed by 5 bases and V by 0 bases; bases with no gene match: 6. Per the germline V gene, CDR1 is LGHNA and CDR2 is YNFKEQ. This CDR3 is 15 amino acids long. Here the CDR3 DNA reads TGTGCCAGCAGCCAAGATCAGGGACAGAAGGAGACCCAGTACTTC. Residues: CASSQDQGQKETQYF.

This chain joins TRBV7-9 and TRBJ2-3, with 10 bases matching TRBD2. Per germline, CDR1 SEHNR and CDR2 FQNEAQ (reference sequence). The CDR3 consists of 19 residues. The ends lost 2 bases at V and 5 bases at J; junction bases unmatched: 16. The CDR3 coding sequence is TGTGCCAGCAGCTTATCCCACTTGGCTAGCGGGGGCATGGAAGATACGCAGTATTTT. It codes for CASSLSHLASGGMEDTQYF.

This clone was counted a few times. This sequence joins TRBV5-4 and TRBJ2-3; possibly TRBD2 for D (6 bases). V lost 2 bases and J 2 bases, leaving 9 bases between the germline ends. This CDR3 is built from 14 residues. Germline CDR1 is SGHNT and CDR2 is YYREEE (reference sequence). The CDR3 sequence is CASSFSGVTDTQYF. CDR3 in DNA: TGTGCCAGCAGCTTTTCGGGGGTCACAGATACGCAGTATTTT. Based on the CDR3 plus reference TRBV5-4 and TRBJ2-3, the full variable domain is ETGVTQSPTHLIKTRGQQVTLRCSSQSGHNTVSWYQQALGQGPQFIFQYYREEENGRGNFPPRFSGLQFPNYSSELNVNALELDDSALYLCASSFSGVTDTQYFGPGTRLTVL.

This chain uses TRBV11-2 with TRBJ2-1; TRBD2 matches 9 bases. The J segment lost 5 bases and the V segment lost 5 bases, leaving 4 bases of the junction unmatched. Germline V CDR1 and CDR2: SGHAT, FQNNGV. There are 14 residues in the CDR3. The CDR3 bases are TGTGCCAGCAGCAATAGCGGGAGCAACAATGAGCAGTTCTTC. Translating gives CASSNSGSNNEQFF.

The chain links TRBV5-1 to TRBJ2-1, with unresolved D. The V end was cut by 4 bases, the J end by 3 bases, with 17 bases between. CDR3 length equals 16 residues. Germline assignment: CDR1 SGHRS and CDR2 YFSETQ. The CDR3 sequence is CASSRGLMVSYNEQFF. CDR3 coding DNA: TGCGCCAGCAGCCGAGGTTTAATGGTTAGCTACAATGAGCAGTTCTTC.

This clone appeared a few times. The chain employs TRBV10-3 and TRBJ2-7, with 7 bases lining up with TRBD1. The CDR3 is made up of 15 amino acids. Germline V gives CDR1 ENHRY, CDR2 SYGVKD. J was trimmed by 0 bases and V by 6 bases; bases with no gene match: 8. CDR3 in amino acids: CAIRGRDSLSYEQYF. In DNA, the CDR3 is TGTGCCATCAGGGGAAGGGACAGCCTCTCCTACGAGCAGTACTTC.